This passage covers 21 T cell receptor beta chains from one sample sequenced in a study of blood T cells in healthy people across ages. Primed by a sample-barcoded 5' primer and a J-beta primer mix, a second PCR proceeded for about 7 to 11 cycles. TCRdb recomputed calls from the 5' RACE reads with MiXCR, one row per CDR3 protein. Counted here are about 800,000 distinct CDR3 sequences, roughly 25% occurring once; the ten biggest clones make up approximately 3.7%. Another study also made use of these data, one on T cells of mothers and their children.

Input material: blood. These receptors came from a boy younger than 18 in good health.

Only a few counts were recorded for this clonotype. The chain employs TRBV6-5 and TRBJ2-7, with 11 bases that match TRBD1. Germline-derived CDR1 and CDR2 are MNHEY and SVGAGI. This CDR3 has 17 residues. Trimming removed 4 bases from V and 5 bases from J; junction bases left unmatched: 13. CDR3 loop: CASSFYQPGTGGDEQYF. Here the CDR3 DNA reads TGTGCCAGCAGTTTCTACCAACCCGGGACAGGGGGGGACGAGCAGTACTTC.

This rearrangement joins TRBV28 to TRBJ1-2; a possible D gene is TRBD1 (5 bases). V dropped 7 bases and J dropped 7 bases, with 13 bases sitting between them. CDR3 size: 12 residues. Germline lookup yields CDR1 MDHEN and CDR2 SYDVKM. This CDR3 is CASTFQGGGYTF. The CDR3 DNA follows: TGTGCCAGCACCTTCCAGGGAGGTGGCTACACCTTC.

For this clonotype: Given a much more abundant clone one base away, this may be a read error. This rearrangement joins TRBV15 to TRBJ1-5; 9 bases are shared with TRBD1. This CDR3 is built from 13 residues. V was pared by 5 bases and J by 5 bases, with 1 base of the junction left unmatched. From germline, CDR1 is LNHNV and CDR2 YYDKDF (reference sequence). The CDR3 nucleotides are TGTGCCACCAGCCGGGACAGGGATCAGCCCCAGCATTTT. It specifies CATSRDRDQPQHF.

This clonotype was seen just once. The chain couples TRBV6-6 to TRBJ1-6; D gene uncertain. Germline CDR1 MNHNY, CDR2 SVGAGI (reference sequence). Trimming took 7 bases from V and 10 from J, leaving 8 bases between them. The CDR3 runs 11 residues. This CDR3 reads CASKHDSPLHF. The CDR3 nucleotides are TGTGCCAGCAAACACGACTCACCCCTCCACTTT.

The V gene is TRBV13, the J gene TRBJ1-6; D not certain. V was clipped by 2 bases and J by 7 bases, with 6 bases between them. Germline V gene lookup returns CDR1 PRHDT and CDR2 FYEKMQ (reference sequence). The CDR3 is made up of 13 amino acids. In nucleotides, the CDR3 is TGTGCCAGCAGCTTAACGGAAAATTCACCCCTCCACTTT. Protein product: CASSLTENSPLHF.

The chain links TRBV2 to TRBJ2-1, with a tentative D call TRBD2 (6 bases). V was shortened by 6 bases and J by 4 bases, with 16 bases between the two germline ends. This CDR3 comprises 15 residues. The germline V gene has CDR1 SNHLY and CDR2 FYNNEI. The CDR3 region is CASSFSGDSYNEQFF. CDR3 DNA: TGTGCCAGCAGCTTCTCGGGGGACTCTTACAATGAGCAGTTCTTC.

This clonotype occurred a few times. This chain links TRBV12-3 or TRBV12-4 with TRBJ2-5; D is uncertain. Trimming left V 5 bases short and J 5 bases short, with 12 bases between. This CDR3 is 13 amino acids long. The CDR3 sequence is CASSHLRSETQYF. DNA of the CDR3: TGTGCCAGCAGTCACCTAAGGTCGGAGACCCAGTACTTC.

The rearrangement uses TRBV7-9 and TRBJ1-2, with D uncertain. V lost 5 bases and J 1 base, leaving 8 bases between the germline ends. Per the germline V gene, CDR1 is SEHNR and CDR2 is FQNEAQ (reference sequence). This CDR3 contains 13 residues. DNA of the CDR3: TGTGCCAGCAGCGCCCCCTATAACTATGGCTACACCTTC. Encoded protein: CASSAPYNYGYTF.

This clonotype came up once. CDR3 nucleotide sequence: TGTGCCAGCAGTGAATTAATGGGGAGCACAGATACGCAGTATTTT. This encodes CASSELMGSTDTQYF. The chain recombines TRBV2 with TRBJ2-3; D is uncertain. The V gene's germline CDR1 is SNHLY and CDR2 FYNNEI. The CDR3 covers 15 residues. The germline V and J ends were trimmed by 2 bases and 0 bases, with 9 bases remaining between them.

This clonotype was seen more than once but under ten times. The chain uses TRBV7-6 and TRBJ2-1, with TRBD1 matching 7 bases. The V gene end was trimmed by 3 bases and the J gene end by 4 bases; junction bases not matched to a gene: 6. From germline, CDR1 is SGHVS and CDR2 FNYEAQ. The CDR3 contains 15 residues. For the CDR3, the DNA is TGTGCCAGCAGCTTCACAGGGGTCCCATACAATGAGCAGTTCTTC. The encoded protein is CASSFTGVPYNEQFF.

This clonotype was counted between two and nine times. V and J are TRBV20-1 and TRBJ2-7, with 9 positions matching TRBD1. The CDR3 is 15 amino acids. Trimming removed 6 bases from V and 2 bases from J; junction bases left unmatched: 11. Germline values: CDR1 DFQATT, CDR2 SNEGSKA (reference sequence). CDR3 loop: CSASGVGTGPYEQYF. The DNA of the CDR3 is TGCAGTGCCAGTGGGGTTGGGACAGGGCCCTACGAGCAGTACTTC.

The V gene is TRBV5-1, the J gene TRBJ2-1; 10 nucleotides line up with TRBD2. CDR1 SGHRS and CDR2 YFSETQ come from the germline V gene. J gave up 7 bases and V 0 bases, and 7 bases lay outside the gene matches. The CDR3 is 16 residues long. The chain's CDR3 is CASSLEGLAGVNEQFF. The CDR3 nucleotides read TGCGCCAGCAGCTTGGAGGGGCTAGCGGGAGTGAATGAGCAGTTCTTC.

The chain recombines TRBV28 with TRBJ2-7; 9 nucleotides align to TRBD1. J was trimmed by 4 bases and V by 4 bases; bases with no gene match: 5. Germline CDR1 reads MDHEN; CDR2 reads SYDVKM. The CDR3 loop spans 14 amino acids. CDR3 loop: CASSSDRGKYEQYF. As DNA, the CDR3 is TGTGCCAGCAGTTCGGACAGGGGTAAATACGAGCAGTACTTC.

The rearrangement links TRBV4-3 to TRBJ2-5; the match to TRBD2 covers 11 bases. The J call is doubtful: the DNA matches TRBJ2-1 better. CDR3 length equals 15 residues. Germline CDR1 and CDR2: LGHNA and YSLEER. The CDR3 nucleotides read TGCGCCAGCAGCCAAGATACTAGCGGGAGATTTGAGCAGTTCTTC. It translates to CASSQDTSGRFEQFF.

This CDR3 reads CSARDSSDGELFF. Here the CDR3 DNA reads TGCAGTGCTAGAGATTCAAGTGACGGGGAGCTGTTTTTT. This rearrangement joins TRBV20-1 to TRBJ2-2; D remains unclear. Germline V lookup: CDR1 DFQATT, CDR2 SNEGSKA (reference sequence). The CDR3 loop spans 13 amino acids. Trimming took 0 bases from V and 7 from J, leaving 9 bases between them.

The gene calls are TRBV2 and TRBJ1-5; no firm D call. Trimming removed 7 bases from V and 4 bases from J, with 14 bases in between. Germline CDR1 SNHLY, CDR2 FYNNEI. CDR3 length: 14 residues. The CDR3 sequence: CASTREVVNQPQHF. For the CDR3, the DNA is TGTGCCAGCACTAGGGAGGTAGTAAATCAGCCCCAGCATTTT.

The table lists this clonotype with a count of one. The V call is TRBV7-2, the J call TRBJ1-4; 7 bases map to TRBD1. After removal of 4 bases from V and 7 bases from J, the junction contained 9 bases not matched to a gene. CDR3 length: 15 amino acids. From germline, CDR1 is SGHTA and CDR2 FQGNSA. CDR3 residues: CASSSDRVRGEKLFF. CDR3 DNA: TGTGCCAGCAGCTCAGACAGGGTGCGAGGTGAAAAACTGTTTTTT. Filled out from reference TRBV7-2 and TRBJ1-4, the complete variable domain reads GAGVSQSPSNKVTEKGKDVELRCDPISGHTALYWYRQSLGQGLEFLIYFQGNSAPDKSGLPSDRFSAERTGGSVSTLTIQRTQQEDSAVYLCASSSDRVRGEKLFFGSGTQLSVL.

CDR3 loop: CAISSEGSTGELFF. As DNA, the CDR3 is TGTGCCATCAGCTCGGAGGGGTCTACCGGGGAGCTGTTTTTT. The gene calls are TRBV10-3 and TRBJ2-2; D is possibly TRBD2 (6 bases). CDR1 and CDR2 from the germline V gene are ENHRY and SYGVKD. The ends were cut back, 6 bases at V and 5 bases at J, with 13 bases in the middle. The CDR3 loop spans 14 amino acids.

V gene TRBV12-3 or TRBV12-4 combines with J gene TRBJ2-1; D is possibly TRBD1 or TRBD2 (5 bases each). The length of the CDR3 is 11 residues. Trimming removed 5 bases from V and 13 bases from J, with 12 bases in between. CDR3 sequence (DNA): TGTGCCAGCAGTAGCGTCGGGGCACAGTTCTTC. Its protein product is CASSSVGAQFF.

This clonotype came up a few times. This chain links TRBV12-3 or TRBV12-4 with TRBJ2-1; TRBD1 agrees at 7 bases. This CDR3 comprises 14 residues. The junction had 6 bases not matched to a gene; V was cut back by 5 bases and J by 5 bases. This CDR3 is CASSIPTGHNEQFF. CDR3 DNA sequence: TGTGCCAGCAGTATCCCGACAGGGCACAATGAGCAGTTCTTC.

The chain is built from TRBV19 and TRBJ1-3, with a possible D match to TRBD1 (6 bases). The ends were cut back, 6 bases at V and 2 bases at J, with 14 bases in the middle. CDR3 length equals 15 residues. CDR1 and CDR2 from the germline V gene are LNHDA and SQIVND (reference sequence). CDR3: CASRKTGTTGNTIYF. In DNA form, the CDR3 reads TGTGCCAGTAGGAAGACCGGGACAACTGGAAACACCATATATTTT.